A selection of T cell receptor beta chains follows, all from one sample in a study of cytomegalovirus exposure and HLA in healthy donors. Data came from immunoSEQ multiplex PCR; TCRdb stores just in-frame clones and leaves some out. Its clone listing holds 150,000 or so clones. The specimen sequenced was PBMCs. The receptors were sampled from a woman aged 55 to 70 in good health and CMV-seronegative. The CDR3 runs from the conserved cysteine through the conserved F or W. The order of the fields is CDR3 length, J gene, D gene, V gene, CDR3 DNA, CDR3 protein. D genes are given only for firm matches.

length: 15; J: TRBJ1-4; D: TRBD1; V: TRBV19; DNA: TGTGCCAGTAGTAGACAGGGCTGGGGGGACAAAAAACTGTTTTTT; CDR3: CASSRQGWGDKKLFF
length: 14; J: TRBJ2-7; D: NA; V: TRBV27; DNA: TGTGCCAGCAGTTTAGGGGCTGACCATCCCGAGGAGTACTTC; CDR3: CASSLGADHPEEYF
length: 14; J: TRBJ2-1; D: TRBD2; V: TRBV7-3; DNA: TGTGCCAGCAGCTTAACTAGCGGGGTAAATGAGCAGTTCTTC; CDR3: CASSLTSGVNEQFF
length: 13; J: TRBJ2-2; D: TRBD1; V: TRBV6-4; DNA: TGTGCCAGCATGGACAGGGCCACCGGGGAGCTGTTTTTT; CDR3: CASMDRATGELFF
length: 19; J: TRBJ2-1; D: NA; V: TRBV7-9; DNA: TGTGCCAGCAGCTTATTAAGCCCGGTAGAGGACTCCCTAAGGAATGAGCAGTTCTTC; CDR3: CASSLLSPVEDSLRNEQFF
length: 17; J: TRBJ2-1; D: TRBD2; V: TRBV9; DNA: TGTGCCAGCAGCGTACGACAGGGCGCTAGCGGGAGTAATGAGCAGTTCTTC; CDR3: CASSVRQGASGSNEQFF
length: 16; J: TRBJ1-5; D: NA; V: TRBV4-2; DNA: TGTGCCAGCAGCCCTATTGCCGACAGGAGCAATCAGCCCCAGCATTTT; CDR3: CASSPIADRSNQPQHF
length: 15; J: TRBJ2-7; D: TRBD2; V: TRBV7-9; DNA: TGTGCCAGCAGCTCGGCGGGGGGGCCGGGGGACGAGCAGTACTTC; CDR3: CASSSAGGPGDEQYF
length: 15; J: TRBJ2-5; D: TRBD1; V: TRBV19; DNA: TGTGCCAGTAGGACCGGGACAGGGAGGACAGAGACCCAGTACTTC; CDR3: CASRTGTGRTETQYF
length: 14; J: TRBJ1-2; D: TRBD1; V: TRBV5-1; DNA: TGCGCCAGCAGCGGGACAGGAGTCAGCTATGGCTACACCTTC; CDR3: CASSGTGVSYGYTF
length: 13; J: TRBJ1-5; D: NA; V: TRBV10-3; DNA: TGTGCCATCAGTGATCGGTCGGATCAGCCCCAGCATTTT; CDR3: CAISDRSDQPQHF
length: 12; J: TRBJ1-6; D: NA; V: TRBV10-3; DNA: TGTGCCATCAGTGCGGGTAATTCACCCCTCCACTTT; CDR3: CAISAGNSPLHF
length: 17; J: TRBJ2-2; D: TRBD1; V: TRBV19; DNA: TGTGCCAGTAGCTACCGCCCGGGACAGGTAGTCCCCGGGGAGCTGTTTTTT; CDR3: CASSYRPGQVVPGELFF
length: 15; J: TRBJ1-5; D: NA; V: TRBV15; DNA: TGTGCCACCAGCAGGGGGGCGAATAGCAATCAGCCCCAGCATTTT; CDR3: CATSRGANSNQPQHF
length: 14; J: TRBJ2-7; D: NA; V: TRBV5-5; DNA: TGTGCCAGCAGCTTGGGACAGGCCTCCTACGAGCAGTACTTC; CDR3: CASSLGQASYEQYF
length: 14; J: TRBJ1-1; D: TRBD1; V: TRBV6-5; DNA: TGTGCCAGCAGTACTACAGGGGCGGTGACTGAAGCTTTCTTT; CDR3: CASSTTGAVTEAFF
length: 11; J: TRBJ2-1; D: NA; V: TRBV20-1; DNA: TGCAGTGCTATTTTCATCAATGAGCAGTTCTTC; CDR3: CSAIFINEQFF
length: 15; J: TRBJ1-5; D: TRBD1; V: TRBV9; DNA: TGTGCCAGCAGCGTGGGGACAGGAATGGGTCAGCCCCAGCATTTT; CDR3: CASSVGTGMGQPQHF
length: 19; J: TRBJ1-4; D: TRBD1; V: TRBV7-9; DNA: TGTGCCAGCAGCTTAGGGCCGGGACAGGGGACTTGGACTAATGAAAAACTGTTTTTT; CDR3: CASSLGPGQGTWTNEKLFF
length: 21; J: TRBJ1-5; D: TRBD1; V: TRBV2; DNA: TGTGCCAGCAGTGAATGGAATTCTTGGGGAGTGGGACAGGGGTCAAATCAGCCCCAGCATTTT; CDR3: CASSEWNSWGVGQGSNQPQHF
length: 13; J: TRBJ2-1; D: NA; V: TRBV7-9; DNA: TGTGCCAGCGGCCCTGGCTCCTACAATGAGCAGTTCTTC; CDR3: CASGPGSYNEQFF
length: 15; J: TRBJ1-1; D: NA; V: TRBV7-9; DNA: TGTGCCAGCAGCTTAGTGAATACAGGGAACACTGAAGCTTTCTTT; CDR3: CASSLVNTGNTEAFF
length: 15; J: TRBJ1-5; D: NA; V: TRBV12-5; DNA: TGTGCTAGTGGTTCCCCGGGAACTAGCAATCAGCCCCAGCATTTT; CDR3: CASGSPGTSNQPQHF
length: 11; J: TRBJ2-3; D: NA; V: TRBV20-1; DNA: TGCAGTGCTATATATACAGATACGCAGTATTTT; CDR3: CSAIYTDTQYF
length: 11; J: TRBJ1-2; D: NA; V: TRBV29-1; DNA: TGCAGCGTAAACAGGGACGGCGGCTACACCTTC; CDR3: CSVNRDGGYTF
length: 16; J: TRBJ2-1; D: TRBD2; V: TRBV7-9; DNA: TGTGCCAGCAGCTCAGAATCCCTTCTAGCGGCAAATGAGCAGTTCTTC; CDR3: CASSSESLLAANEQFF
length: 16; J: TRBJ2-1; D: TRBD2; V: TRBV19; DNA: TGTGCCAGTAGTACACTACTAGCGGGAGCGTACAATGAGCAGTTCTTC; CDR3: CASSTLLAGAYNEQFF
length: 16; J: TRBJ1-2; D: TRBD1; V: TRBV29-1; DNA: TGCAGCGTCACTAGGACCGGGACAGGGCTCTTCTATGGCTACACCTTC; CDR3: CSVTRTGTGLFYGYTF
length: 14; J: TRBJ2-7; D: TRBD1; V: TRBV7-6; DNA: TGTGCCAGCAGCTCGGGACAGGGGGCCTACGAGCAGTACTTC; CDR3: CASSSGQGAYEQYF
length: 16; J: TRBJ1-2; D: TRBD1; V: TRBV14; DNA: TGTGCCAGCAGCCAAGCGGGACAGCAACTTACCTATGGCTACACCTTC; CDR3: CASSQAGQQLTYGYTF
length: 11; J: TRBJ2-7; D: NA; V: TRBV6-9; DNA: TGTGACTTTACGGTGCCCTACGAGCAGTACTTC; CDR3: CDFTVPYEQYF
length: 16; J: TRBJ1-4; D: NA; V: TRBV7-9; DNA: TGTGCCAGCAGCTTTGCCGCCTCCAGGGGAAATGAAAAACTGTTTTTT; CDR3: CASSFAASRGNEKLFF
length: 15; J: TRBJ1-4; D: TRBD1; V: TRBV5-1; DNA: TGCGCCAGCAGCCCCTATCAGGGGGAAGGTGAAAAACTGTTTTTT; CDR3: CASSPYQGEGEKLFF
length: 16; J: TRBJ2-6; D: TRBD1; V: TRBV2; DNA: TGTGCCAGCACCGGGACAGGGGCTCCTGGGGCCAACGTCCTGACTTTC; CDR3: CASTGTGAPGANVLTF
length: 14; J: TRBJ2-5; D: TRBD1; V: TRBV5-4; DNA: TGTGCCAGCAGCTCGGGGACAGAACAAGAGACCCAGTACTTC; CDR3: CASSSGTEQETQYF
length: 13; J: TRBJ1-4; D: NA; V: TRBV11-2; DNA: TGTGCCAGCAGCTTAGATCTCGACAGGTTACTGTTTTTT; CDR3: CASSLDLDRLLFF
length: 13; J: TRBJ1-1; D: NA; V: TRBV6-1; DNA: TGTGCCAGCACAGAACAACCGAACACTGAAGCTTTCTTT; CDR3: CASTEQPNTEAFF
length: 13; J: TRBJ2-2; D: TRBD2; V: TRBV7-2; DNA: TGTGCCAGCAGCTTAGAAGCGGGGGGGGAGCTGTTTTTT; CDR3: CASSLEAGGELFF
length: 15; J: TRBJ1-2; D: TRBD1; V: TRBV9; DNA: TGTGCCAGCAGCGTAGGGACAGGGAAATCCTATGGCTACACCTTC; CDR3: CASSVGTGKSYGYTF
length: 15; J: TRBJ2-5; D: TRBD2; V: TRBV5-1; DNA: TGCGCCAGCAGCTTCGCTAGCGGGGAAGTTGGGACCCAGTACTTC; CDR3: CASSFASGEVGTQYF
length: 16; J: TRBJ2-1; D: NA; V: TRBV6-5; DNA: TGTGCCAGCAGTTACTCGAGGGCGAGCTCCTACAATGAGCAGTTCTTC; CDR3: CASSYSRASSYNEQFF
length: 15; J: TRBJ2-7; D: TRBD1; V: TRBV7-3; DNA: TGTGCCAGCAGCCCGGGGACCAGGGGGCTAGGCGAGCAGTACTTC; CDR3: CASSPGTRGLGEQYF
length: 15; J: TRBJ1-1; D: TRBD1; V: TRBV18; DNA: TGTGCCAGCTCACCACAAGGACAGGGGGACACTGAAGCTTTCTTT; CDR3: CASSPQGQGDTEAFF
length: 13; J: TRBJ2-5; D: TRBD2; V: TRBV18; DNA: TGTGCCAGCACTCGGCGGGGGGGAGAGACCCAGTACTTC; CDR3: CASTRRGGETQYF
length: 13; J: TRBJ2-3; D: NA; V: TRBV6-1; DNA: TGTGCCAGCAGTGGGAGTGGCACAGATACGCAGTATTTT; CDR3: CASSGSGTDTQYF
length: 14; J: TRBJ1-4; D: TRBD1; V: TRBV2; DNA: TGTGCCAGCAGTCAGGGGGCAACTAATGAAAAACTGTTTTTT; CDR3: CASSQGATNEKLFF
length: 13; J: TRBJ1-1; D: NA; V: TRBV2; DNA: TGTGCCAGCATCCCGGCGGGGCCCACTGAAGCTTTCTTT; CDR3: CASIPAGPTEAFF
length: 15; J: TRBJ1-1; D: TRBD1; V: TRBV19; DNA: TGTGCCAGTAGTATACGGGGACAGACGAACACTGAAGCTTTCTTT; CDR3: CASSIRGQTNTEAFF
length: 15; J: TRBJ2-1; D: NA; V: TRBV7-3; DNA: TGTGCCAGCAGCCCCCCCGGGCGGGAACACAATGAGCAGTTCTTC; CDR3: CASSPPGREHNEQFF
length: 13; J: TRBJ2-5; D: TRBD1; V: TRBV5-1; DNA: TGCGCCAGCAGCCGGACAGGACAAGCGACCCAGTACTTC; CDR3: CASSRTGQATQYF
length: 16; J: TRBJ1-1; D: TRBD1; V: TRBV7-8; DNA: TGTGCCAGCAGCCCTGGGACAGGGGGTTTCGACACTGAAGCTTTCTTT; CDR3: CASSPGTGGFDTEAFF